This passage covers 6 T cell receptor beta chains from one sample sequenced in a study of blood T cell repertoires in COVID-19. The assay was immunoSEQ multiplex PCR, and TCRdb's table has in-frame clones only and misses some. This table holds under 50,000 clones, 88% found once. Sequencing used peripheral blood. The origin of the receptors is a woman in her 40s with acute or convalescent COVID-19.

The count of this clone is one. The chain has TRBV9 and TRBJ1-2; no clear D. This CDR3 has 14 residues. Trimming took 0 bases from V and 2 from J, leaving 8 bases between them. Germline CDR1 and CDR2: SGDLS and YYNGEE. The CDR3 spells CASSVAPGNYGYTF. CDR3 DNA: TGTGCCAGCAGCGTAGCTCCCGGGAACTATGGCTACACCTTC.

The chain links TRBV27 to TRBJ1-2; 9 bases are shared with TRBD1. The CDR3 loop spans 14 amino acids. The junction had 2 bases not matched to a gene; V was cut back by 2 bases and J by 4 bases. Germline loops: CDR1 MNHEY, CDR2 SMNVEV (reference sequence). This CDR3 reads CASSLKTGGYGYTF. CDR3 nucleotide sequence: TGTGCCAGCAGTTTAAAGACAGGGGGCTATGGCTACACCTTC.

The genes are TRBV30 and TRBJ2-5; 7 nucleotides line up with TRBD1. CDR1 and CDR2 (germline): GTSNPN, SVGIG (reference sequence). The CDR3 is made up of 14 amino acids. Trimming removed 5 bases from V and 6 bases from J; junction bases left unmatched: 12. DNA of the CDR3: TGTGCCTGGTTTGATCCGGGACAGATGCAGACCCAGTACTTC. Protein sequence: CAWFDPGQMQTQYF.

J is TRBJ2-3 and V is TRBV19; 11 bases are a match to TRBD2. The J segment lost 0 bases and the V segment lost 3 bases, leaving 8 bases of the junction unmatched. CDR1 and CDR2 (germline): LNHDA, SQIVND (reference sequence). The CDR3 has 18 amino acids. CDR3 nucleotides: TGTGCCAGTAGTATTACTAGCGGGGGAACCGAAAGCACAGATACGCAGTATTTT. This codes for CASSITSGGTESTDTQYF.

This chain uses TRBV4-2 with TRBJ2-6; TRBD1 matches at 9 bases. The CDR3 loop spans 16 amino acids. The V gene end was trimmed by 2 bases and the J gene end by 9 bases; junction bases not matched to a gene: 8. Germline V gene data show CDR1 as LGHNA and CDR2 as YNFKEQ. The CDR3, as DNA: TGTGCCAGCAGCCAACCACTACAGGGGGCGGGCAACGTCCTGACTTTC. Its translation is CASSQPLQGAGNVLTF.

The J gene is TRBJ2-5, the V gene TRBV19, with a possible D match to TRBD1 (5 bases). CDR1 and CDR2 from the germline V gene are LNHDA and SQIVND (reference sequence). The ends were cut back, 4 bases at V and 4 bases at J, with 7 bases in the middle. The CDR3 covers 12 residues. CDR3 region: CASSSQGETQYF. The CDR3 DNA is TGTGCCAGTAGTAGTCAGGGAGAGACCCAGTACTTC. The full variable domain, with the rest looked up from reference TRBV19 and TRBJ2-5, is DGGITQSPKYLFRKEGQNVTLSCEQNLNHDAMYWYRQDPGQGLRLIYYSQIVNDFQKGDIAEGYSVSREKKESFPLTVTSAQKNPTAFYLCASSSQGETQYFGPGTRLLVL.